Shown below are 5 T cell receptor beta chains from a single sample sequenced in a study of blood T cell repertoires in COVID-19. Only in-frame clones appear in the TCRdb table, and some are missing; sequencing was by immunoSEQ multiplex PCR. The sample has 300,000 to 400,000 clones; 90% to 95% are singletons. The sample consisted of peripheral blood. These TCRs come from a woman aged 18-29 years who had recovered from COVID-19.

CDR3 DNA sequence: TGTGCCAGCAGTCCTCGGCCGGGACTAGCGGGAGAGAAGACCCAGTACTTC. Translation gives CASSPRPGLAGEKTQYF. This rearrangement joins TRBV27 to TRBJ2-5; 14 positions match TRBD2. The V and J ends lost 5 bases and 6 bases, in that order; junction bases with no gene match: 11. The CDR3 has 17 amino acids. Germline V gene lookup returns CDR1 MNHEY and CDR2 SMNVEV (reference sequence).

The V gene is TRBV5-1, the J gene TRBJ2-5; 7 bases map to TRBD2. Unmatched junction bases numbered 8, after V lost 6 bases and J lost 3 bases. The CDR3 is 14 amino acids. Germline V gene sequence: CDR1 SGHRS, CDR2 YFSETQ. This CDR3 reads CASNPGGGEETQYF. The CDR3 nucleotides read TGCGCCAGCAACCCCGGTGGGGGGGAAGAGACCCAGTACTTC.

CDR3 region: CASSVEYRGRELFF. CDR3 nucleotide sequence: TGTGCCAGCAGTGTGGAGTATAGGGGCCGGGAGCTGTTTTTT. This chain connects TRBV2 to TRBJ2-2; a weak D match, TRBD1 (5 bases). V was trimmed by 4 bases and J by 9 bases, leaving 15 bases between them. Per the germline V gene, CDR1 is SNHLY and CDR2 is FYNNEI. The CDR3 length is 14 residues.

The chain recombines TRBV5-4 with TRBJ2-1, with TRBD2 matching over 7 bases. The CDR3 length is 15 residues. V shed 1 base and J 2 bases; nucleotides not matched to a gene: 3. Germline V lookup: CDR1 SGHNT, CDR2 YYREEE (reference sequence). CDR3: CASSLSLAAYNEQFF. The CDR3 nucleotides are TGTGCCAGCAGCTTGAGCCTAGCGGCCTACAATGAGCAGTTCTTC.

This chain links TRBV7-2 with TRBJ1-3, with D perhaps TRBD1 (6 bases). V shed 5 bases and J shed 4 bases, with 15 bases lying between them. The CDR3 is 15 amino acids. CDR1 is SGHTA, CDR2 FQGNSA, per germline. CDR3 DNA: TGTGCCAGCAGCCAAGACAGGATCATAGGAAACACCATATATTTT. Amino acid sequence: CASSQDRIIGNTIYF.